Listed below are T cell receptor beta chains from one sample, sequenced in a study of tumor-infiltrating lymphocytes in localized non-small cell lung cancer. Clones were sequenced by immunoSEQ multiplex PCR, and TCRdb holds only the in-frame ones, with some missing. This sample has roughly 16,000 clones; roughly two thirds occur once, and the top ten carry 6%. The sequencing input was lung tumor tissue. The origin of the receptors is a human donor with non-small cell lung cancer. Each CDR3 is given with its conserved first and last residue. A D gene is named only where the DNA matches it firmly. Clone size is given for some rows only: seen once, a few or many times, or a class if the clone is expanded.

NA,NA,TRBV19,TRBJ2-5,CASSTTGAGGETQYF,TGTGCCAGTAGCACCACCGGCGCGGGCGGGGAGACCCAGTACTTC
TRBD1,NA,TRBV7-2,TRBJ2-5,CASSLGQGWETQYF,TGTGCCAGCAGCTTGGGACAGGGGTGGGAGACCCAGTACTTC
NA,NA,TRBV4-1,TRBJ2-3,CASSQGVLRTDTQYF,TGCGCCAGCAGCCAAGGTGTCCTTCGCACAGATACGCAGTATTTT
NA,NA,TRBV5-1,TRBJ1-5,CASSLVGDQPQHF,TGCGCCAGCAGCTTGGTTGGGGATCAGCCCCAGCATTTT
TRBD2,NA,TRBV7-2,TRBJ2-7,CASSLGLAGGNEQYF,TGTGCCAGCAGCTTAGGTCTAGCGGGAGGCAACGAGCAGTACTTC
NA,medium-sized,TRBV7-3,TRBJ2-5,CASSLDRFGETQYF,TGTGCCAGCAGCCTAGACAGGTTCGGAGAGACCCAGTACTTC
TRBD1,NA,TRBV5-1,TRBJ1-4,CASSLGDRVTREKLFF,TGCGCCAGCAGCTTGGGGGACAGGGTGACTCGCGAAAAACTGTTTTTT
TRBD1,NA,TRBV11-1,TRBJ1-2,CASSLTDRGYGYTF,TGTGCCAGCAGCTTAACGGACAGGGGTTATGGCTACACCTTC
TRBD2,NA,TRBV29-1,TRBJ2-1,CSAEREGVSYNEQFF,TGCAGCGCAGAACGGGAGGGGGTCTCCTACAATGAGCAGTTCTTC
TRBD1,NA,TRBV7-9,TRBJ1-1,CASSSRGPEAFF,TGTGCCAGCAGCTCCAGGGGGCCTGAAGCTTTCTTT
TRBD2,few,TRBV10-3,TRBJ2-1,CAISEGGLASEQFF,TGTGCCATCAGTGAAGGCGGACTAGCGAGTGAGCAGTTCTTC
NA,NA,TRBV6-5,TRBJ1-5,CASSYSLGTQPQHF,TGTGCCAGCAGTTACTCCCTCGGCACTCAGCCCCAGCATTTT
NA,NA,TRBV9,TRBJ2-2,CASSVRASGELFF,TGTGCCAGCAGCGTACGGGCAAGCGGGGAGCTGTTTTTT
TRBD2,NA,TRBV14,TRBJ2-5,CASSQVSSGVRSGSWQETQYF,TGTGCCAGCAGCCAAGTGTCATCAGGGGTGAGGAGCGGGAGTTGGCAAGAGACCCAGTACTTC
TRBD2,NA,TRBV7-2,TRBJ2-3,CASSFTLAGHTDTQYF,TGTGCCAGCAGTTTCACCTTAGCGGGCCACACAGATACGCAGTATTTT
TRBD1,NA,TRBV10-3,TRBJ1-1,CAIRRGQGSEAFF,TGTGCCATCAGACGGGGACAGGGTTCTGAAGCTTTCTTT
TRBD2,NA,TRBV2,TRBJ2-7,CASSVRGGPYEQYF,TGTGCCAGCAGTGTGCGGGGGGGGCCCTACGAGCAGTACTTC
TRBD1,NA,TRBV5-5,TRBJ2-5,CATRQGIGETQYF,TGTGCCACACGACAGGGGATCGGGGAGACCCAGTACTTC
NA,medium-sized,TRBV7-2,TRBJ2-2,CASSLNQRGNTGELFF,TGTGCCAGCAGCTTAAACCAGAGGGGCAACACCGGGGAGCTGTTTTTT
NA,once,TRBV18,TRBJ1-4,CASSPTGDEKLFF,TGTGCCAGCTCACCCACCGGGGACGAAAAACTGTTTTTT
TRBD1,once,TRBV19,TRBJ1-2,CASSRPGQGTNYGYTF,TGTGCCAGTAGTAGACCTGGACAGGGAACTAACTATGGCTACACCTTC
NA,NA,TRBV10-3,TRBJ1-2,CAIKDPSNYGYTF,TGTGCCATCAAAGACCCCTCTAACTATGGCTACACCTTC
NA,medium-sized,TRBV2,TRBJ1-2,CASSEGRAVPNYGYTF,TGTGCCAGCAGTGAAGGCAGAGCCGTTCCTAACTATGGCTACACCTTC
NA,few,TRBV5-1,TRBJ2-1,CASSLEGQMEYNEQFF,TGCGCCAGCAGCTTGGAAGGGCAAATGGAGTACAATGAGCAGTTCTTC
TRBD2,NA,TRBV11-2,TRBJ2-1,CASETSGYFNEQFF,TGTGCCAGTGAGACTAGCGGATACTTCAATGAGCAGTTCTTC
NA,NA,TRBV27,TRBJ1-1,CASIRDGGRADTEAFF,TGTGCCAGCATCCGAGACGGGGGGAGGGCCGACACTGAAGCTTTCTTT
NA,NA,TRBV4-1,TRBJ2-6,CASSQADSSSGANVLTF,TGCGCCAGCAGCCAAGCCGATTCTAGCTCTGGGGCCAACGTCCTGACTTTC
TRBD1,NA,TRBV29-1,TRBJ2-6,CSVELMRGQGPQGANVLTF,TGCAGCGTTGAACTAATGAGGGGACAGGGCCCCCAGGGGGCCAACGTCCTGACTTTC
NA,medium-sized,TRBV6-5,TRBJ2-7,CASSFFDSYEQYF,TGTGCCAGCAGTTTCTTTGACAGCTACGAGCAGTACTTC
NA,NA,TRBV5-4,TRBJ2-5,CASSISGRQETQYF,TGTGCCAGCAGCATTAGCGGAAGACAAGAGACCCAGTACTTC
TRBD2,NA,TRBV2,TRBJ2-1,CASRWEGSEQFF,TGTGCCAGCAGGTGGGAGGGGTCGGAGCAGTTCTTC
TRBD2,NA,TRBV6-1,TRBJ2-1,CASQPGLAVYNEQFF,TGTGCCAGCCAACCGGGACTAGCAGTATACAATGAGCAGTTCTTC
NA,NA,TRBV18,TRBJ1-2,CASSPLDSSLNYGYTF,TGTGCCAGCTCACCCCTGGACAGCTCCCTAAACTATGGCTACACCTTC
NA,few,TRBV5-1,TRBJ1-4,CASSLGQLNEKLFF,TGCGCCAGCAGCTTGGGACAGTTAAATGAAAAACTGTTTTTT
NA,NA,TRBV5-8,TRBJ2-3,CASSLVRTTDTQYF,TGTGCCAGCAGCTTGGTTAGAACAACAGATACGCAGTATTTT
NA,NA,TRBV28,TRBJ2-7,CASSFQGSYEQYF,TGTGCCAGCAGTTTTCAGGGCTCGTACGAGCAGTACTTC
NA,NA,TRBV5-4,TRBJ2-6,CASSLRLRTSGANVLTF,TGTGCCAGCAGCTTGCGCCTTAGGACCTCTGGGGCCAACGTCCTGACTTTC
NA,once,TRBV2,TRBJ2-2,CASMAAGHGGGELFF,TGTGCCAGCATGGCGGCGGGCCACGGGGGCGGGGAGCTGTTTTTT
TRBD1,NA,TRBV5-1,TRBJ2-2,CASIGTGMNTGELFF,TGCGCCAGCATAGGGACAGGGATGAACACCGGGGAGCTGTTTTTT
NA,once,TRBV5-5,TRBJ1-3,CASSFDNIGNTIYF,TGTGCCAGCAGCTTCGACAACATCGGAAACACCATATATTTT
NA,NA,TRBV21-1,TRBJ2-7,CASSYRVQREKSEQYF,TGTGCCAGCAGCTACAGGGTGCAGCGGGAGAAAAGCGAGCAGTACTTC
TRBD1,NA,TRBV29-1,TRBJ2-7,CSVRETGGVYEQYF,TGCAGCGTTCGTGAGACAGGGGGTGTCTACGAGCAGTACTTC
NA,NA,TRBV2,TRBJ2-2,CASRALATGELFF,TGTGCCAGCAGGGCCCTAGCTACCGGGGAGCTGTTTTTT
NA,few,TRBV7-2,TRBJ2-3,CASSLNGGGYSTDTQYF,TGTGCCAGCAGCTTAAACGGGGGAGGCTACAGCACAGATACGCAGTATTTT
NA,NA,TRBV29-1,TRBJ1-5,CSVADGDNQPQHF,TGCAGCGTAGCGGACGGAGACAATCAGCCCCAGCATTTT
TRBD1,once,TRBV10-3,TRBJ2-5,CAISSRDRGEEETQYF,TGTGCCATCAGTTCCCGGGACAGGGGGGAGGAAGAGACCCAGTACTTC
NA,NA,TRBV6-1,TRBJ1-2,CASSEGLSGLYGYTF,TGTGCCAGCAGTGAAGGGTTATCAGGCCTCTATGGCTACACCTTC
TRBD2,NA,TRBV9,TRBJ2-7,CASSVELRSGIYEQYF,TGTGCCAGCAGCGTAGAATTGAGAAGCGGGATCTACGAGCAGTACTTC
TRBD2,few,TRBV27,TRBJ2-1,CASSWSSGLGEQFF,TGTGCCAGCAGTTGGTCTAGCGGCCTTGGAGAGCAGTTCTTC
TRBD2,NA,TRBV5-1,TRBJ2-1,CASSFSGLAGYNEQFF,TGCGCCAGCAGCTTTTCCGGACTAGCGGGGTACAATGAGCAGTTCTTC
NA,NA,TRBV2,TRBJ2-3,CASSGDIPPDTQYF,TGTGCCAGCAGTGGGGATATTCCCCCAGATACGCAGTATTTT
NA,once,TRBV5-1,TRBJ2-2,CASSLSGNTGELFF,TGCGCCAGCAGCTTGAGCGGAAACACCGGGGAGCTGTTTTTT